The entry below gives a single TCR beta chain sequence along with its context. Its antigen is unknown. The CDR3 contains 15 residues. The V and J ends lost 5 bases and 0 bases, in that order; junction bases with no gene match: 3. Per germline, CDR1 SSHAT and CDR2 FNYEAQ (reference sequence). Here immunoSEQ multiplex PCR was the method, and the copy in TCRdb shows in-frame clones only, minus some. The sample includes about 140,000 clones, just under 85% of them seen just once. This sample was included in a study of cytomegalovirus exposure and HLA in healthy donors. Study summary: The platform used for the roughly 130 validation repertoires matched that of the roughly 670 first-cohort repertoires, a later analysis reported. General observations from the study: A subsequent analysis found that TCR clusters from the first cohort also tended to co-occur in the approximately 130 validation repertoires, with about 95% of cluster scores above 0. The study designated 150 to 200 TCR beta chains cytomegalovirus-associated.

This clonotype originated in a young man in good health and CMV-seropositive. This rearrangement joins TRBV7-7 to TRBJ2-2; 7 bases match TRBD2. Input material: PBMCs. Here the CDR3 DNA reads TGTGCCAGCAGCGCCCGGGGGGCGAACACCGGGGAGCTGTTTTTT. Residues: CASSARGANTGELFF.